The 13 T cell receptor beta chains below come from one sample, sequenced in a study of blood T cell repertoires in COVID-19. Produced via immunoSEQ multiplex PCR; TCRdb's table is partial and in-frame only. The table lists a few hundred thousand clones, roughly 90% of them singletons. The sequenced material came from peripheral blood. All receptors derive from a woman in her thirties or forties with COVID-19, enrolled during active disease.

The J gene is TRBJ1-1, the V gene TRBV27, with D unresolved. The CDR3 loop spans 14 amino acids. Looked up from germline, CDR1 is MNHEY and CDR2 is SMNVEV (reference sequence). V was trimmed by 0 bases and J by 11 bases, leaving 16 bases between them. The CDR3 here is CASSLSVFVRAAFF. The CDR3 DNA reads TGTGCCAGCAGTTTATCGGTTTTTGTGCGGGCCGCTTTCTTT.

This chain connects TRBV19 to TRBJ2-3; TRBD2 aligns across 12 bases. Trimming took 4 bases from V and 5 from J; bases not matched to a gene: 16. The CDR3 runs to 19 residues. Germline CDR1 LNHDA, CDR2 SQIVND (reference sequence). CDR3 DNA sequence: TGTGCCAGTAGTAAGCGGAAGGTACCTGCTAGCGGGAGGGGAGATACGCAGTATTTT. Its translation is CASSKRKVPASGRGDTQYF.

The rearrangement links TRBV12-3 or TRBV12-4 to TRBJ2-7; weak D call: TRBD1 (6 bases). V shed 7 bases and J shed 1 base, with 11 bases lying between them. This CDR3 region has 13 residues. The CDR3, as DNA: TGTGCCAGCACCATCGACAGGTCCTACGAGCAGTACTTC. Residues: CASTIDRSYEQYF.

In DNA form, the CDR3 reads TGTGCCAGCAGCGTAGCGACAGGGGGCCCCGGGGAGCTGTTTTTT. Translating it yields CASSVATGGPGELFF. The gene calls are TRBV9 and TRBJ2-2; 10 bases match TRBD1. From germline, CDR1 is SGDLS and CDR2 YYNGEE. The V segment lost 0 bases and the J segment 6 bases; nucleotides outside the gene matches: 2. This CDR3 region has 15 residues.

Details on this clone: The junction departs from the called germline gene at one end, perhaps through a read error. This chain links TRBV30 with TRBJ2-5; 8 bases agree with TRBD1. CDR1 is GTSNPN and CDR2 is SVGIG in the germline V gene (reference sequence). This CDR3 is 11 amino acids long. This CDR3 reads CACATRDRLNF. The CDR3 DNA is TGTGCCTGCGCTACCCGGGACAGGCTAAACTTC.

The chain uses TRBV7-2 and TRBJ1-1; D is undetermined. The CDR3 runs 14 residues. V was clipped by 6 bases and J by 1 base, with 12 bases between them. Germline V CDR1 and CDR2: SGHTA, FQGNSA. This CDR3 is CASSLMESNTEAFF. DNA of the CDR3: TGTGCCAGCAGTTTAATGGAGTCGAACACTGAAGCTTTCTTT.

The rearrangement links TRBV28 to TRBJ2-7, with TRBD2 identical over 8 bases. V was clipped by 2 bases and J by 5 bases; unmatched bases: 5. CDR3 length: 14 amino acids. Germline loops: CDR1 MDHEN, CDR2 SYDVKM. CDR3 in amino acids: CASSLKAGAHEQYF. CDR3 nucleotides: TGTGCCAGCAGTTTAAAAGCGGGAGCCCACGAGCAGTACTTC.

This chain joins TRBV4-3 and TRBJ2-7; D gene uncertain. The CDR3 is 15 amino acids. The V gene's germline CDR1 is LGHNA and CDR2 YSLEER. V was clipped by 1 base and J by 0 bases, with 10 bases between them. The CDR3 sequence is CASSQVTTRSYEQYF. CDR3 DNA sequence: TGCGCCAGCAGCCAAGTAACCACACGCTCCTACGAGCAGTACTTC.

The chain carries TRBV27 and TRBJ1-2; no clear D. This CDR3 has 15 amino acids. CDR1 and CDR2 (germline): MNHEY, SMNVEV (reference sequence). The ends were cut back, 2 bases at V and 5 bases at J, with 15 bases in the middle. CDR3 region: CASSLNRRERYGYTF. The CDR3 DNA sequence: TGTGCCAGCAGTTTAAATCGGCGGGAGAGATATGGCTACACCTTC.

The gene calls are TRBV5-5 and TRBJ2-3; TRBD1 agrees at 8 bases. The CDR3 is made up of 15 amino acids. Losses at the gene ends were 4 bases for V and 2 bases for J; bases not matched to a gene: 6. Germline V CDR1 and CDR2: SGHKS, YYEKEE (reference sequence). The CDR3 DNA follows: TGTGCCAGCAGCATATGGACAGGGAACACAGATACGCAGTATTTT. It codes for CASSIWTGNTDTQYF. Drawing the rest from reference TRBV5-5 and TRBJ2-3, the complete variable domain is DAGVTQSPTHLIKTRGQQVTLRCSPISGHKSVSWYQQVLGQGPQFIFQYYEKEERGRGNFPDRFSARQFPNYSSELNVNALLLGDSALYLCASSIWTGNTDTQYFGPGTRLTVL.

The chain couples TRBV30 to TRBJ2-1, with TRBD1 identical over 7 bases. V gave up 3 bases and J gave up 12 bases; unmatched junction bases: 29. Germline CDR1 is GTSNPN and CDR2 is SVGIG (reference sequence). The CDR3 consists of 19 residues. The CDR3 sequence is CAWSALKAGQDPDLFLQFF. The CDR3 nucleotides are TGTGCCTGGAGCGCCCTAAAGGCAGGACAGGACCCTGACTTGTTCTTGCAGTTCTTC. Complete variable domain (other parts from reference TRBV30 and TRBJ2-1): SQTIHQWPATLVQPVGSPLSLECTVEGTSNPNLYWYRQAAGRGLQLLFYSVGIGQISSEVPQNLSASRPQDRQFILSSKKLLLSDSGFYLCAWSALKAGQDPDLFLQFFGPGTRLTVL.

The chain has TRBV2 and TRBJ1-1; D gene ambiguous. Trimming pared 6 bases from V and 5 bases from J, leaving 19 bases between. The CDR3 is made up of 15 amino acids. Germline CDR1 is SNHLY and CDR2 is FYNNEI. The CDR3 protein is CASRREGVGGTEAFF. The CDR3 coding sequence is TGTGCCAGCAGAAGAGAGGGCGTAGGCGGGACTGAAGCTTTCTTT. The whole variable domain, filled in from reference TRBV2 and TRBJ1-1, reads EPEVTQTPSHQVTQMGQEVILRCVPISNHLYFYWYRQILGQKVEFLVSFYNNEISEKSEIFDDQFSVERPDGSNFTLKIRSTKLEDSAMYFCASRREGVGGTEAFFGQGTRLTVV.

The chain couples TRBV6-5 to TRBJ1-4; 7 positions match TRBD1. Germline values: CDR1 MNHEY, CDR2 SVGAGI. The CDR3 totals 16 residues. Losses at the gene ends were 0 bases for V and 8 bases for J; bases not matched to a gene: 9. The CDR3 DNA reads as TGTGCCAGCAGTTACTCGCCCGGACAGGCATCCGAAAAACTGTTTTTT. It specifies CASSYSPGQASEKLFF.